A selection of T cell receptor beta chains follows, all from one sample in a study of blood T cell repertoires in COVID-19. Data came from immunoSEQ multiplex PCR; TCRdb stores just in-frame clones and leaves some out. The sample has 120,000 or so clones, approximately 90% seen once. The sample comprised peripheral blood. The source of these receptors is a human donor in a cohort sampled during active COVID-19. Each CDR3 is given with its conserved first and last residue. The order of the fields is D gene, J gene, V gene, clone size, CDR3 protein, CDR3 DNA. The D gene is left open where the match is weak. The size field is filled for only some rows; it gives once, few, many or a size class.

D: TRBD1
J: TRBJ2-2
V: TRBV5-1
size: once
CDR3: CASSLEGARSTGELFF
DNA: TGCGCCAGCAGCTTGGAGGGGGCGCGTTCCACCGGGGAGCTGTTTTTT

D: TRBD1
J: TRBJ1-1
V: TRBV5-5
size: -
CDR3: CASSMDRFGAFF
DNA: TGTGCCAGCAGCATGGACAGGTTTGGGGCTTTCTTT

D: -
J: TRBJ1-3
V: TRBV6-1
size: once
CDR3: CASSEAVSSSGNTIYF
DNA: TGTGCCAGCAGTGAAGCCGTCTCCAGCTCTGGAAACACCATATATTTT

D: TRBD1
J: TRBJ2-7
V: TRBV5-1
size: -
CDR3: CASGRDREGYEQYF
DNA: TGCGCCAGCGGCCGGGACAGAGAAGGTTACGAGCAGTACTTC

D: TRBD1
J: TRBJ2-7
V: TRBV6-6
size: -
CDR3: CASSRLGTAYEQYF
DNA: TGTGCCAGCAGTAGATTAGGGACAGCTTACGAGCAGTACTTC

D: -
J: TRBJ2-5
V: TRBV14
size: -
CDR3: CASSRARVFLAETQYF
DNA: TGTGCCAGCAGCCGGGCTAGGGTCTTTTTAGCGGAGACCCAGTACTTC

D: -
J: TRBJ2-5
V: TRBV30
size: -
CDR3: CAWSLRTQETQYF
DNA: TGTGCCTGGAGTCTGAGAACTCAAGAGACCCAGTACTTC

D: -
J: TRBJ1-1
V: TRBV7-6
size: -
CDR3: CASSLVGNRGNTEAFF
DNA: TGTGCCAGCAGCTTAGTAGGTAACCGAGGGAACACTGAAGCTTTCTTT

D: -
J: TRBJ2-7
V: TRBV3-1/TRBV3-2
size: -
CDR3: CASSRRGPEGEQYF
DNA: TGTGCCAGCAGCCGCCGCGGGCCGGAGGGGGAGCAGTACTTC

D: TRBD1
J: TRBJ1-5
V: TRBV11-3
size: -
CDR3: CASSPSGRGLGQPQHF
DNA: TGTGCCAGCAGCCCGTCTGGCAGGGGGCTCGGTCAGCCCCAGCATTTT

D: TRBD2
J: TRBJ2-5
V: TRBV5-4
size: -
CDR3: CASSTGTSGGAETQYF
DNA: TGTGCCAGCAGCACAGGGACTAGCGGGGGGGCTGAGACCCAGTACTTC

D: -
J: TRBJ1-1
V: TRBV18
size: -
CDR3: CASSQKAGMSEAFF
DNA: TGTGCCAGCTCACAAAAGGCGGGAATGTCTGAAGCTTTCTTT

D: -
J: TRBJ1-2
V: TRBV6-5
size: -
CDR3: CASSHRQRANYGYTF
DNA: TGTGCCAGCAGTCACAGACAACGAGCTAACTATGGCTACACCTTC

D: -
J: TRBJ1-2
V: TRBV29-1
size: few
CDR3: CSVISRVVDGYTF
DNA: TGCAGCGTTATCAGCAGGGTGGTAGATGGCTACACCTTC

D: TRBD2
J: TRBJ2-3
V: TRBV7-8
size: -
CDR3: CASSPGTRATDTQYF
DNA: TGTGCCAGCAGCCCCGGGACTAGGGCTACAGATACGCAGTATTTT

D: -
J: TRBJ2-2
V: TRBV9
size: -
CDR3: CASSVAGNTGELFF
DNA: TGTGCCAGCAGCGTAGCGGGGAACACCGGGGAGCTGTTTTTT

D: TRBD2
J: TRBJ2-1
V: TRBV5-1
size: few
CDR3: CASSLGGGLYNEQFF
DNA: TGCGCCAGCAGCTTGGGCGGGGGTCTCTACAATGAGCAGTTCTTC

D: TRBD1
J: TRBJ1-2
V: TRBV25-1
size: -
CDR3: CASSDTTQGQSYGYTF
DNA: TGTGCCAGCAGTGACACGACACAGGGGCAGAGTTATGGCTACACCTTC

D: -
J: TRBJ2-7
V: TRBV6-2/TRBV6-3
size: few
CDR3: CASSFTGLEQYF
DNA: TGTGCCAGCAGTTTCACAGGGCTCGAGCAGTACTTC

D: TRBD1
J: TRBJ1-1
V: TRBV2
size: -
CDR3: CASSDRVGNTEAFF
DNA: TGTGCCAGCAGCGACAGGGTAGGAAACACTGAAGCTTTCTTT

D: TRBD1
J: TRBJ1-2
V: TRBV5-1
size: -
CDR3: CASSERDRGNYGYTF
DNA: TGCGCCAGCAGCGAACGGGACAGGGGGAACTATGGCTACACCTTC

D: -
J: TRBJ2-1
V: TRBV5-1
size: -
CDR3: CASSLGDILYNEQFF
DNA: TGCGCCAGCAGCTTGGGCGACATTCTATACAATGAGCAGTTCTTC

D: -
J: TRBJ1-4
V: TRBV19
size: -
CDR3: CASSKTGTQNEKLFF
DNA: TGTGCCAGTAGTAAAACCGGGACACAGAATGAAAAACTGTTTTTT

D: -
J: TRBJ2-1
V: TRBV7-2
size: -
CDR3: CASSLIGGATYNEQFF
DNA: TGTGCCAGCAGCTTAATAGGGGGAGCTACCTACAATGAGCAGTTCTTC

D: -
J: TRBJ2-1
V: TRBV5-1
size: -
CDR3: CASSLDPGLSYNEQFF
DNA: TGCGCCAGCAGCTTGGACCCGGGACTCTCCTACAATGAGCAGTTCTTC

D: -
J: TRBJ1-6
V: TRBV7-9
size: -
CDR3: CASSSRAGPYNSPLHF
DNA: TGTGCCAGCAGCTCGAGGGCAGGCCCCTATAATTCACCCCTCCACTTT

D: -
J: TRBJ1-6
V: TRBV5-1
size: -
CDR3: CASSLVGGPLHF
DNA: TGCGCCAGCAGCCTGGTCGGCGGGCCCCTCCACTTT

D: -
J: TRBJ2-5
V: TRBV5-3
size: -
CDR3: CARSLGRQGGETQYF
DNA: TGTGCCAGAAGCTTGGGGAGGCAGGGGGGAGAGACCCAGTACTTC

D: TRBD2
J: TRBJ2-1
V: TRBV7-7
size: -
CDR3: CASSATGTSWMDEQFF
DNA: TGTGCTAGCAGCGCGACCGGGACTAGCTGGATGGACGAGCAGTTCTTC

D: -
J: TRBJ1-1
V: TRBV19
size: once
CDR3: CASSIDLGGVLNTEAFF
DNA: TGTGCCAGTAGTATAGATCTTGGGGGGGTCCTGAACACTGAAGCTTTCTTT

D: TRBD2
J: TRBJ2-3
V: TRBV7-2
size: -
CDR3: CASSFRAGGTDTQYF
DNA: TGTGCCAGCAGCTTCAGAGCGGGAGGGACAGATACGCAGTATTTT

D: -
J: TRBJ2-7
V: TRBV7-2
size: -
CDR3: CASSLGLLAYEQYF
DNA: TGTGCCAGCAGCTTAGGCCTCCTAGCCTACGAGCAGTACTTC

D: -
J: TRBJ2-3
V: TRBV5-1
size: -
CDR3: CASSIRQSTDTQYF
DNA: TGCGCCAGCAGCATAAGACAGAGCACAGATACGCAGTATTTT

D: TRBD1
J: TRBJ1-1
V: TRBV5-6
size: -
CDR3: CASSLVGQGPNTEAFF
DNA: TGTGCCAGCAGCTTGGTGGGACAGGGACCGAACACTGAAGCTTTCTTT

D: -
J: TRBJ2-1
V: TRBV28
size: -
CDR3: CASSYTGHQYNEQFF
DNA: TGTGCCAGCAGTTACACAGGGCACCAGTACAATGAGCAGTTCTTC

D: -
J: TRBJ2-7
V: TRBV9
size: -
CDR3: CASSVSTRVSEQYF
DNA: TGTGCCAGCAGCGTAAGCACCAGGGTTAGCGAGCAGTACTTC

D: -
J: TRBJ1-2
V: TRBV3-1/TRBV3-2
size: -
CDR3: CASSQTSGRVGYTF
DNA: TGTGCCAGCAGCCAGACGTCAGGCAGGGTTGGCTACACCTTC

D: -
J: TRBJ1-2
V: TRBV5-6
size: -
CDR3: CASSLVSGVGGYTF
DNA: TGTGCCAGCAGCTTGGTTTCCGGTGTTGGTGGCTACACCTTC

D: -
J: TRBJ1-2
V: TRBV18
size: -
CDR3: CASSPAREPDGYTF
DNA: TGTGCCAGCTCACCTGCGAGGGAACCTGATGGCTACACCTTC

D: -
J: TRBJ1-3
V: TRBV28
size: -
CDR3: CASTLSGLNLDTSGNTIYF
DNA: TGTGCCAGCACCCTCTCCGGGCTTAACTTGGACACCTCTGGAAACACCATATATTTT

D: TRBD2
J: TRBJ2-3
V: TRBV4-1
size: few
CDR3: CASAPRAASGGFRSDTQYF
DNA: TGCGCCAGCGCCCCAAGGGCGGCTAGCGGGGGCTTTCGCTCAGATACGCAGTATTTT

D: -
J: TRBJ2-1
V: TRBV7-2
size: -
CDR3: CASSLVTGRKQFF
DNA: TGTGCCAGCAGCTTAGTCACAGGGCGAAAGCAGTTCTTC

D: -
J: TRBJ2-7
V: TRBV5-1
size: -
CDR3: CASSSSGTPSYEQYF
DNA: TGCGCCAGCAGCTCTTCCGGGACACCCTCCTACGAGCAGTACTTC

D: -
J: TRBJ1-1
V: TRBV9
size: -
CDR3: CASSVSTVNTEAFF
DNA: TGTGCCAGCAGCGTGTCTACAGTCAACACTGAAGCTTTCTTT

D: -
J: TRBJ2-2
V: TRBV19
size: -
CDR3: CASSPGRYTGELFF
DNA: TGTGCCAGTAGCCCAGGCCGGTACACCGGGGAGCTGTTTTTT

D: -
J: TRBJ2-3
V: TRBV27
size: -
CDR3: CASSLFGGTRTDTQYF
DNA: TGTGCCAGCAGTTTATTTGGCGGGACCCGCACAGATACGCAGTATTTT

D: -
J: TRBJ2-3
V: TRBV15
size: -
CDR3: CATSRRLVGTDTQYF
DNA: TGTGCCACCAGCAGAAGACTAGTAGGCACAGATACGCAGTATTTT

D: TRBD1
J: TRBJ1-5
V: TRBV19
size: -
CDR3: CARPDRVEVSVQPQHF
DNA: TGTGCCAGACCGGACAGGGTGGAAGTGAGTGTTCAGCCCCAGCATTTT

D: TRBD1
J: TRBJ2-7
V: TRBV18
size: -
CDR3: CASSLRTGIYEQYF
DNA: TGTGCCAGCTCATTACGGACAGGGATCTACGAGCAGTACTTC

D: TRBD1
J: TRBJ2-5
V: TRBV18
size: -
CDR3: CASSPQGQGAQETQYF
DNA: TGTGCCAGCTCACCACAGGGACAGGGGGCTCAAGAGACCCAGTACTTC

D: -
J: TRBJ2-3
V: TRBV5-1
size: -
CDR3: CASSQGQTVLSDTQYF
DNA: TGCGCCAGCAGCCAGGGACAAACGGTGCTGTCAGATACGCAGTATTTT

D: -
J: TRBJ2-7
V: TRBV7-9
size: many
CDR3: CASSSLIRTGSDEQYF
DNA: TGTGCCAGCAGCTCATTAATTAGAACAGGGAGCGACGAGCAGTACTTC

D: TRBD1
J: TRBJ1-1
V: TRBV5-5
size: -
CDR3: CASRSGTGGLRAFF
DNA: TGTGCCAGCAGATCCGGGACAGGGGGCTTGCGAGCTTTCTTT

D: TRBD1
J: TRBJ1-5
V: TRBV19
size: -
CDR3: CASSADRVGNQPQHF
DNA: TGTGCCAGTAGTGCAGACAGGGTGGGCAATCAGCCCCAGCATTTT

D: -
J: TRBJ2-1
V: TRBV2
size: -
CDR3: CASRAQEGLYNEQFF
DNA: TGTGCCAGCAGAGCCCAAGAGGGCCTCTACAATGAGCAGTTCTTC

D: -
J: TRBJ1-2
V: TRBV9
size: -
CDR3: CASSVEGYGYTF
DNA: TGTGCCAGCAGCGTAGAGGGGTATGGCTACACCTTC

D: -
J: TRBJ2-7
V: TRBV12-3/TRBV12-4
size: -
CDR3: CASSLSNREQYF
DNA: TGTGCCAGCAGTTTATCCAACCGGGAGCAGTACTTC

D: -
J: TRBJ2-1
V: TRBV2
size: once
CDR3: CASSEVRGSLYNEQFF
DNA: TGTGCCAGCAGTGAGGTCAGGGGTTCCCTCTACAATGAGCAGTTCTTC

D: TRBD1
J: TRBJ2-5
V: TRBV11-2
size: -
CDR3: CASSLTRGSQETQYF
DNA: TGTGCCAGCAGCTTAACCAGGGGGTCCCAAGAGACCCAGTACTTC

D: -
J: TRBJ1-1
V: TRBV21-1
size: -
CDR3: CASSKEVGVSDTEAFF
DNA: TGTGCCAGCAGCAAAGAGGTAGGGGTCTCGGACACTGAAGCTTTCTTT